This paragraph covers one T cell receptor (beta chain) sequence. The antigen remains unidentified. In TCRdb, the PCR reads were re-called with MiXCR into one record per CDR3 protein. The repertoire holds roughly 93,000 distinct CDR3 sequences, with 15% to 20% as singletons. The CD8+CD4-CCR7+CD45RA+ phenotype defined the sorted naive CD8 T cells. CDR1 SNHLY and CDR2 FYNNEI come from the germline V gene. The CDR3 length is 14 residues. J gave up 1 base and V 6 bases, and 3 bases lay outside the gene matches. This specimen comes from a study of molecular identifiers for immune sequencing clone quantification. Study as a whole: Split five ways in replicates, RNA from about 20,000 or 100,000 naive CD8 cells had four portions sequenced.

Study observations and caveats: The study reportedly detected spiked Jurkat TCR RNA from one cell among 990,000 or so naive cells. Effector cells kept over 97% of their molecules in clones above 20 RNA copies, while naive cells kept under 1% there.

The rearrangement links TRBV2 to TRBJ2-7; TRBD2 matches at 10 bases. The sequencing input was naive CD8+ T cells from blood, with Jurkat cell RNA spiked in. Indicated subset: FACS-sorted CD8+CD4-CCR7+CD45RA+ naive T cells. The clonotype was recovered from a human donor in good health. Some libraries in this study had Jurkat cell RNA spiked in. CDR3 in DNA: TGTGCCAGCAGACTAGCGGGGAGTTCCTACGAGCAGTACTTC. Protein sequence: CASRLAGSSYEQYF.